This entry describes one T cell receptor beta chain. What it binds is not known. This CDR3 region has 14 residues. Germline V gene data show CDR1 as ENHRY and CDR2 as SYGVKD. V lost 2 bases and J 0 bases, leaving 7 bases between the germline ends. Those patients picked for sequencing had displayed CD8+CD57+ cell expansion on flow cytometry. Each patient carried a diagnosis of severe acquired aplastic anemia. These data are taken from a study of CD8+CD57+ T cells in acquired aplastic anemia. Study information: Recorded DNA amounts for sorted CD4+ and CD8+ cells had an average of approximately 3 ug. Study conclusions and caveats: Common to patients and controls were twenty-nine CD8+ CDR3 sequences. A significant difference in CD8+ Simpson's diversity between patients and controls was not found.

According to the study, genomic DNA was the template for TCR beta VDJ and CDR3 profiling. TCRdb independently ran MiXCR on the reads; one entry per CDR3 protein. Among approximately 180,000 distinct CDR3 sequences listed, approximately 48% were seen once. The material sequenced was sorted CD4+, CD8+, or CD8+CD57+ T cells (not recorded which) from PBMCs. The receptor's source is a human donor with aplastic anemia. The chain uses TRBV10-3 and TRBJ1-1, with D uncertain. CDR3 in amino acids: CAISELSVNTEAFF. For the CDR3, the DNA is TGTGCCATCAGTGAGCTGTCAGTGAACACTGAAGCTTTCTTT.